This is a list of T cell receptor beta chains from one sample in a study of radiotherapy plus CTLA-4 blockade in lung cancer. Clones were sequenced by immunoSEQ multiplex PCR, and TCRdb holds only the in-frame ones, with some missing. Among about 60,000 clones listed, more than 60% were seen once. Specimen: peripheral blood, collected from a patient treated with radiotherapy plus ipilimumab. Every receptor here comes from a human donor with non-small cell lung cancer who had a partial response to radiotherapy plus ipilimumab. Both conserved end residues are part of each CDR3. A D gene is named only where the DNA matches it firmly. The listing skips clone size in some rows; elsewhere it reads once, few, many or a size class.

len | abundance | j_gene | v_gene | d_gene | CDR3nt | CDR3aa
17 | few | TRBJ1-3 | TRBV27 | NA | TGTGCCAGCAGTTCCCAGCCCCCAGGGTGGAGAGGAAACACCATATATTTT | CASSSQPPGWRGNTIYF
13 | NA | TRBJ2-2 | TRBV6-6 | NA | TGTGCCAGCAGCACCAGGGAAAACGGGGAGCTGTTTTTT | CASSTRENGELFF
16 | NA | TRBJ1-4 | TRBV6-6 | TRBD1 | TGTGCCAGCAGTTACTCGCCCCAGCACAGGGGGCTAGGACTGTTTTTT | CASSYSPQHRGLGLFF
15 | NA | TRBJ1-1 | TRBV6-5 | TRBD1 | TGTGCCAGCAGTTACCAGGGACAGGGGAACACTGAAGCTTTCTTT | CASSYQGQGNTEAFF
16 | NA | TRBJ1-1 | TRBV5-1 | TRBD1 | TGCGCCAGCAGCCCAAGTTGGGGGACAGGGCTCACTGAAGCTTTCTTT | CASSPSWGTGLTEAFF
16 | NA | TRBJ1-5 | TRBV6-6 | TRBD1 | TGTGCCAGCAGTTACTCCGGGACAGGGTCCAATCAGCCCCAGCATTTT | CASSYSGTGSNQPQHF
14 | NA | TRBJ1-1 | TRBV9 | NA | TGTGCCAGCAGCGTAGGCCAGTTGGCCACTGAAGCTTTCTTT | CASSVGQLATEAFF
16 | NA | TRBJ2-5 | TRBV25-1 | TRBD2 | TGTGCCAGCAGTGAACCTAGCGGGGGATACGGAGAGACCCAGTACTTC | CASSEPSGGYGETQYF
14 | NA | TRBJ2-5 | TRBV9 | TRBD2 | TGTGCCAGCAGCACTAGCGGGGGGGCGGTGACCCAGTACTTC | CASSTSGGAVTQYF
14 | NA | TRBJ2-2 | TRBV23-1 | NA | TGCGCCAGCCCTCAGGGGGGGAACACCGGGGAGCTGTTTTTT | CASPQGGNTGELFF
14 | NA | TRBJ2-2 | TRBV19 | NA | TGTGCCAGTAGTATAGGCGAGTACACCGGGGAGCTGTTTTTT | CASSIGEYTGELFF
15 | NA | TRBJ1-2 | TRBV5-4 | TRBD1 | TGTGCCAGCAGCTCGGCCGACAGGGGGGGGAATGGCTACACCTTC | CASSSADRGGNGYTF
16 | NA | TRBJ2-1 | TRBV5-1 | NA | TGCGCCAGCAGCTTGGATGTCAGGTCCTCCTACAATGAGCAGTTCTTC | CASSLDVRSSYNEQFF
14 | NA | TRBJ1-2 | TRBV5-1 | TRBD1 | TGCGCCAGCAGCCTGGACAGGGAAAACGGCGGCTACACCTTC | CASSLDRENGGYTF
15 | NA | TRBJ2-3 | TRBV9 | TRBD1 | TGTGCCAGCAGCGCCCAGGGGGCAGGGACAGATACGCAGTATTTT | CASSAQGAGTDTQYF
12 | NA | TRBJ2-3 | TRBV5-1 | NA | TGCGCCAGCAGTGCGGAGTCAGATACGCAGTATTTT | CASSAESDTQYF
15 | NA | TRBJ1-4 | TRBV19 | TRBD1 | TGTGCCAGTAGTACTTACCGGGACAGGCTTGTAAAACTGTTTTTT | CASSTYRDRLVKLFF
17 | NA | TRBJ1-3 | TRBV9 | TRBD1 | TGTGCCAGCAGCGTACAGGTTGGACAGGGGGCATTAAACACCATATATTTT | CASSVQVGQGALNTIYF
14 | few | TRBJ2-5 | TRBV2 | NA | TGTGCCAGCAGTGACGAGGAGACGGAAGAGACCCAGTACTTC | CASSDEETEETQYF
19 | NA | TRBJ2-6 | TRBV7-9 | TRBD1 | TGTGCCAGCAGCTTAGTAGGGGGACAGGGGCCCTCTGGGGCCAACGTCCTGACTTTC | CASSLVGGQGPSGANVLTF
11 | NA | TRBJ2-7 | TRBV29-1 | NA | TGCAGCGTCCTAAGGGGGAACGAGCAGTACTTC | CSVLRGNEQYF
18 | NA | TRBJ2-5 | TRBV18 | TRBD1 | TGTGCCAGCTCACCAATCGGGACAGGGGGCTTCCAAGTAGAGACCCAGTACTTC | CASSPIGTGGFQVETQYF
14 | NA | TRBJ1-5 | TRBV29-1 | NA | TGCAGCGTTGAAGAGTCGGGAGGGAATCAGCCCCAGCATTTT | CSVEESGGNQPQHF
13 | NA | TRBJ1-6 | TRBV5-5 | NA | TGTGCCAGCAGCCCCCTGACAGTCTCACCCCTCCACTTT | CASSPLTVSPLHF
15 | NA | TRBJ2-1 | TRBV19 | NA | TGTGCCAGTACCACCCCCGGGACTTTCTACAATGAGCAGTTCTTC | CASTTPGTFYNEQFF
14 | few | TRBJ1-3 | TRBV19 | NA | TGTGCCAGTAGTATCCGGGGTCCTGGAAACACCATATATTTT | CASSIRGPGNTIYF
15 | NA | TRBJ1-2 | TRBV6-6 | TRBD1 | TGTGCCACCATCCCGGGACAGATCACTAACTATGGCTACACCTTC | CATIPGQITNYGYTF
14 | NA | TRBJ2-1 | TRBV9 | TRBD2 | TGTGCCAGCAGCACAGCGGGGGAGAACAATGAGCAGTTCTTC | CASSTAGENNEQFF
17 | NA | TRBJ1-6 | TRBV27 | TRBD1 | TGTGCCAGCAGTTTATCCCTCTTGACAGGGCCAAATTCACCCCTCCACTTT | CASSLSLLTGPNSPLHF
15 | NA | TRBJ1-4 | TRBV6-5 | NA | TGTGCCAGCACCCCATCGGGACTCAGGAATGAAAAACTGTTTTTT | CASTPSGLRNEKLFF
14 | NA | TRBJ1-5 | TRBV27 | NA | TGTGCCAGCAGCTTCAGGATCAGCAATCAGCCCCAGCATTTT | CASSFRISNQPQHF
15 | few | TRBJ2-3 | TRBV2 | NA | TGTGCCAGCAAGGAAACGACGGGGGGCACAGATACGCAGTATTTT | CASKETTGGTDTQYF
16 | NA | TRBJ1-4 | TRBV14 | NA | TGTGCCAGCAGCCCCCTCGGTTCCAGGTCTTATGAAAAACTGTTTTTT | CASSPLGSRSYEKLFF
14 | NA | TRBJ2-7 | TRBV2 | TRBD1 | TGTGCCAGCAGGCTCAGGGGGCTTATCTACGAGCAGTACTTC | CASRLRGLIYEQYF
16 | NA | TRBJ2-7 | TRBV7-6 | NA | TGTGCCAGCAGCTTAGTAGGCCAGGAACTTTCCTACGAGCAGTACTTC | CASSLVGQELSYEQYF
14 | NA | TRBJ2-5 | TRBV19 | TRBD1 | TGTGCCAGTACCGGGACAGGGACCTCAGAGACCCAGTACTTC | CASTGTGTSETQYF
16 | NA | TRBJ2-3 | TRBV5-1 | NA | TGCGCCAGCAGCCGAGGCCCAAGGGGTGCCACAGATACGCAGTATTTT | CASSRGPRGATDTQYF
16 | NA | TRBJ1-5 | TRBV5-8 | TRBD1 | TGTGCCAGCAGCTTGACCGGGACAGCTATTCATCAGCCCCAGCATTTT | CASSLTGTAIHQPQHF
15 | NA | TRBJ2-2 | TRBV9 | NA | TGTGCCAGCAGCGTCAGGGGTTGGACCACCGGGGAGCTGTTTTTT | CASSVRGWTTGELFF
15 | NA | TRBJ1-1 | TRBV6-1 | NA | TGTGCCATCCCAGACCAGACACCGCTGAACACTGAAGCTTTCTTT | CAIPDQTPLNTEAFF
12 | NA | TRBJ1-1 | TRBV2 | NA | TGTGCCAGCATTTGGCTGAACACTGAAGCTTTCTTT | CASIWLNTEAFF
18 | NA | TRBJ2-4 | TRBV7-2 | TRBD2 | TGTGCCAGCAGCCGAGGACTAGCGGCGATTCTAGCCAAAAACATTCAGTACTTC | CASSRGLAAILAKNIQYF
14 | NA | TRBJ1-1 | TRBV30 | NA | TGTGCCTGGAGTGTTGGGGGCAGGGCCGCTGAAGCTTTCTTT | CAWSVGGRAAEAFF
16 | NA | TRBJ2-1 | TRBV25-1 | TRBD2 | TGTGCCAGCAGTGAATGGAGGGCGGGGGGGCTCGATGAGCAGTTCTTC | CASSEWRAGGLDEQFF
13 | NA | TRBJ2-1 | TRBV2 | NA | TGTGCCAGCAGTGAAGTGGGGGGTAATGAGCAGTTCTTC | CASSEVGGNEQFF
15 | NA | TRBJ2-1 | TRBV30 | TRBD2 | TGTGCCTGGAAGTTACTAGCGGGGGCTTACAATGAGCAGTTCTTC | CAWKLLAGAYNEQFF
18 | NA | TRBJ2-7 | TRBV2 | TRBD1 | TGTGCCAGCAGTGGTAGGGACAGGTGGCCCTCAATCTACGTTGAGCAGTACTTC | CASSGRDRWPSIYVEQYF
14 | NA | TRBJ1-5 | TRBV28 | NA | TGTGCCAGCAGCGAGGGAGGGGGGGATCAGCCCCAGCATTTT | CASSEGGGDQPQHF
14 | NA | TRBJ2-2 | TRBV27 | NA | TGTGCCAGCAGTTTATCGGCAGGGTCCGGGGAGCTGTTTTTT | CASSLSAGSGELFF
14 | few | TRBJ2-2 | TRBV2 | TRBD1 | TGTGCCAGCAGCCTGACAGGGGAGTACGGGGAGCTGTTTTTT | CASSLTGEYGELFF
14 | NA | TRBJ2-1 | TRBV6-1 | TRBD1 | TGTGCCAGCAGTGTACAGGGGGCGCCGGGTGAGCAGTTCTTC | CASSVQGAPGEQFF
12 | NA | TRBJ2-3 | TRBV11-3 | NA | TGTGCCAGCAGCCGTGGGGGGGATACGCAGTATTTT | CASSRGGDTQYF
20 | NA | TRBJ2-4 | TRBV27 | TRBD1 | TGTGCCAGCAGTTTATTCTGGGACAGGGGCAACCCACTAGCCAAAAACATTCAGTACTTC | CASSLFWDRGNPLAKNIQYF
14 | NA | TRBJ1-4 | TRBV28 | TRBD1 | TGTGCCAGCAGGAGACAGGGGGCGCCCGAAAAACTGTTTTTT | CASRRQGAPEKLFF
13 | NA | TRBJ1-1 | TRBV5-1 | NA | TGCGCCAGCAGCTTAAGAAGTCAGGCTGAAGCTTTCTTT | CASSLRSQAEAFF
15 | NA | TRBJ2-7 | TRBV19 | TRBD1 | TGTGCCAGTAGTGATCCGGGACAGGGGAGCTACGAGCAGTACTTC | CASSDPGQGSYEQYF
16 | NA | TRBJ1-6 | TRBV19 | TRBD1 | TGTGCCAGTAGTATAAGCCAGGGGGGCCTTAATTCACCCCTCCACTTT | CASSISQGGLNSPLHF